This T cell receptor (beta chain) was sequenced in a study of graft-versus-host responses after intestinal transplantation. Findings and limits, study-wide: Ileal or blood samples showed some GvH clones first, and such clones were also found in recipient marrow.

Measured with immunoSEQ multiplex PCR; TCRdb has only the in-frame clones, and not every one. The data hold about 92,000 clones, with 85% to 95% observed a single time. J lost 5 bases, V lost 4 bases, and 11 bases had no gene match. Per germline, CDR1 SGDLS and CDR2 YYNGEE. This CDR3 is 16 amino acids long. With regard to this clone: Its antigen is unknown.

The chain employs TRBV9 and TRBJ2-1; 8 bases are shared with TRBD2. The receptor comes from a human donor who received an intestinal transplant. The sequencing here drew on unstimulated CD8+ T cells sorted from spleen or lymph node cells, taken before intestinal transplant. This CDR3 reads CASSPRGRGADNEQFF. The CDR3 DNA sequence: TGTGCCAGCAGCCCGCGAGGGCGGGGGGCCGACAATGAGCAGTTCTTC.